This TCR beta chain was obtained from a study of blood T cell repertoires in COVID-19. Authors' processing steps: Amplification of reference gene primers provided the estimated nucleated cell counts. Profiled with immunoSEQ multiplex PCR; TCRdb holds only in-frame clones, not every one. The V and J calls and clone size are taken from that table; D and trimming were inferred from the DNA. Of under 300,000 clones listed, 70% to 90% are singletons. This CDR3 has 17 amino acids. Germline V gives CDR1 MGHRA, CDR2 YSYEKL. V dropped 3 bases and J dropped 6; count of bases not matched to a gene: 13. This chain links TRBV4-1 with TRBJ2-1; TRBD2 agrees at 8 bases. The TCR originated in a woman aged 70-85 years with acute or convalescent COVID-19. Specimen: peripheral blood. CDR3 sequence: CASSQGLGTRIGNEQFF. CDR3 nucleotides: TGCGCCAGCAGCCAGGGGCTTGGGACTAGGATCGGCAATGAGCAGTTCTTC.